This T cell receptor beta chain was profiled in a study of lymphopenia after photon versus proton radiotherapy. Study results and limitations: Proton therapy kept repertoires fairly stable, unlike photons, which gained effector/memory cells. Oligoclonal CD8+ Temra expansion after nadir drove photon patients' diversity drop.

This CDR3 spans 14 amino acids. The V end lost 6 bases, the J end lost 2 bases, and 10 bases lay between the germline ends. CDR1 is LNHDA and CDR2 is SQIVND in the germline V gene (reference sequence). For this clone: Its antigen remains unidentified.

Some clones are missing from TCRdb's copy, which holds only in-frame ones; the method was immunoSEQ multiplex PCR. The data show 14,000 or so clones, 82% seen once. Sequencing used peripheral blood, obtained from a patient treated with photon-based radiotherapy. This receptor was obtained from a man aged 45 to 65 with gastric cancer. The chain recombines TRBV19 with TRBJ2-2, with D unclear. The CDR3 coding sequence is TGTGCCAGTAGGGAAGGACCCAACACCGGGGAGCTGTTTTTT. Encoded protein: CASREGPNTGELFF.